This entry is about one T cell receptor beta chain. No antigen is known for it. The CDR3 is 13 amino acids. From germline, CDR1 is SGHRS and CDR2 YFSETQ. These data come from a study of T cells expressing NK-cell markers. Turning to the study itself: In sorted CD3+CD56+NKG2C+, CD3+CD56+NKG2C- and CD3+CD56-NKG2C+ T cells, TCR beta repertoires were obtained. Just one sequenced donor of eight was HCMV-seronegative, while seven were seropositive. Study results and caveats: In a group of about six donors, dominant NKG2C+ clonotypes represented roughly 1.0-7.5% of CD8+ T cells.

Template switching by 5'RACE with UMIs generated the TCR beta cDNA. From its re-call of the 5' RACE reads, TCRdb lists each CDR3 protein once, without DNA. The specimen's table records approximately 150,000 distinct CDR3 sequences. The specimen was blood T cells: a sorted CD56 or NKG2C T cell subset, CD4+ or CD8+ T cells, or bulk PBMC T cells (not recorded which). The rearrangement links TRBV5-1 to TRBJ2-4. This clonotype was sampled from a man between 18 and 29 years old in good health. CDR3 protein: CASSFQGQNIQYF.